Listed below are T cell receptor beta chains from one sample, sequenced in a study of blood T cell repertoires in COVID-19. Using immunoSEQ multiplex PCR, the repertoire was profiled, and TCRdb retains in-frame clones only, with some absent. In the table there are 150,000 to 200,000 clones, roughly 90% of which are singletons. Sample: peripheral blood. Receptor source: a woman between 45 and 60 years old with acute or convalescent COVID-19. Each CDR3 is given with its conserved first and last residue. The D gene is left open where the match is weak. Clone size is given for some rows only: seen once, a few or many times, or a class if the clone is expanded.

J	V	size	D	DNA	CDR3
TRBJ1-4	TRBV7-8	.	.	TGTGCCAGCAGCTTAGCGGGAGGTTTAACGTCAGAACTGTTTTTT	CASSLAGGLTSELFF
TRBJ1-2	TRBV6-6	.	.	TGTGCCAGCAGTCCGGGGGATATGAACTATGGCTACACCTTC	CASSPGDMNYGYTF
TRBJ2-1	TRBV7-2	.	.	TGTGCCAGCAGCTTAGTCCTTAACAATGAGCAGTTCTTC	CASSLVLNNEQFF
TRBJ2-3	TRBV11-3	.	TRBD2	TGTGCCAGCAGCTCCGGGGCGGGGGGAAACGCAGATACGCAGTATTTT	CASSSGAGGNADTQYF
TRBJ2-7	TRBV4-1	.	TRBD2	TGCGCCAGCAGCCAAACGGGACTAGCGAACTCCTACGAGCAGTACTTC	CASSQTGLANSYEQYF
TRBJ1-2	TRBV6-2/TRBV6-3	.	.	TGTGCCAGCAGTTCTTCAGGGTATGGCTACACCTTC	CASSSSGYGYTF
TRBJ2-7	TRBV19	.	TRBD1	TGTGCCAGTAGTCCGAGGACAGGGGGAGGCCTCGAGCAGTACTTC	CASSPRTGGGLEQYF
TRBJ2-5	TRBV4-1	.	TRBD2	TGCGCCAGCAGCCAAATTTGGGGGGGGGAAGAGACCCAGTACTTC	CASSQIWGGEETQYF
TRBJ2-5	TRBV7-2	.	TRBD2	TGTGCCAGCAGCTTCGGACTAGCGGATGAGACCCAGTACTTC	CASSFGLADETQYF
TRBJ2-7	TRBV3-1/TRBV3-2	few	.	TGTGCCAGCAGCCAAGATCAGGCCATGTCCTACGAGCAGTACTTC	CASSQDQAMSYEQYF
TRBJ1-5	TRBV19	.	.	TGTGCCAGTAGTATGGGAGGGCTTTGGAATCAGCCCCAGCATTTT	CASSMGGLWNQPQHF
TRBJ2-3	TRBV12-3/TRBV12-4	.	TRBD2	TGTGCCAGTCAACTAGCGAGCACAGATACGCAGTATTTT	CASQLASTDTQYF
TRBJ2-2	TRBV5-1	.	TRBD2	TGCGCCAGCAGCCTACCTAGCGGGGGCATGATGGGGGAGCTGTTTTTT	CASSLPSGGMMGELFF
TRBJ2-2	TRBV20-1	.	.	TGCAGTGCTAGTTCGGGTCTACTACCCGGGGAGCTGTTTTTT	CSASSGLLPGELFF
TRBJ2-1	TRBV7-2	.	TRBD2	TGTGCCAGCAGCTTGGTAGCGGGAGATGAGCAGTTCTTC	CASSLVAGDEQFF
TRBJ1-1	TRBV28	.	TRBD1	TGTGCCAGCAGTAGACAGGGGAAGACCACTGAAGCTTTCTTT	CASSRQGKTTEAFF
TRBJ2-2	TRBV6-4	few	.	TGTGCCAGCAGTGACTCGATTCAGGGTTCCGGGGAGCTGTTTTTT	CASSDSIQGSGELFF
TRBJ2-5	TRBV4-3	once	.	TGCGCCAGCAGCCAAGTGGCGACAGGGACTTTCCAAGAGACCCAGTACTTC	CASSQVATGTFQETQYF
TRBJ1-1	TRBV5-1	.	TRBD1	TGCGCCAGCAGGCAGGACAGGGGAGCGAACACTGAAGCTTTCTTT	CASRQDRGANTEAFF
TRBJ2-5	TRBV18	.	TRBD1	TGTGCCAGCTCAGCAGGGACAGGGGTACGAGAGACCCAGTACTTC	CASSAGTGVRETQYF
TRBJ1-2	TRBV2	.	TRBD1	TGTGCCAGCAGGAGGACAGGCGACTTCTATGGCTACACCTTC	CASRRTGDFYGYTF
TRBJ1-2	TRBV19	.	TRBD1	TGTGCCAGTATTCCCGACAGGGGCCTTAACTATGGCTACACCTTC	CASIPDRGLNYGYTF
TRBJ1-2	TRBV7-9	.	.	TGTGCCAGCAGCCACTTGAGAAGCAGGGCTCAAGCTTATGGCTACACCTTC	CASSHLRSRAQAYGYTF
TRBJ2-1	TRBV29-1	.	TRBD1	TGCAGCGTCGTACCGGGACAGAGAGTATACAATGAGCAGTTCTTC	CSVVPGQRVYNEQFF
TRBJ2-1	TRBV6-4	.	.	TGTGCCAGCAGTGACAGATTTAATCGGGACTTCGTCAATGAGCAGTTCTTC	CASSDRFNRDFVNEQFF
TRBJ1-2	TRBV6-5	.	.	TGTGCCAGCAGTTACGGCCCAAGCATGGGGGCGCAGGGCTACACCTTC	CASSYGPSMGAQGYTF
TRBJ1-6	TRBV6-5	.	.	TGTGCCAGCAGGTCACAGAGCTCCTATAATTCACCCCTCCACTTT	CASRSQSSYNSPLHF
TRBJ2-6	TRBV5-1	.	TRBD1	TGCGCCAGCAGCACCTACCCGGGACAGGGGCGTATCGGGGCCAACGTCCTGACTTTC	CASSTYPGQGRIGANVLTF
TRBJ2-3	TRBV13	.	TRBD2	TGTGCCAGCAGCCGACTAGCAATCAGCACAGATACGCAGTATTTT	CASSRLAISTDTQYF
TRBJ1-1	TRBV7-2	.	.	TGTGCCAGCAGCAGGGAGATGAACACTGAAGCTTTCTTT	CASSREMNTEAFF
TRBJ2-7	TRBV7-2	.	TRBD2	TGTGCCAGCAGCTTCAACGGGGTGGGAGGGGACGAGCAGTACTTC	CASSFNGVGGDEQYF
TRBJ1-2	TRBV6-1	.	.	TGTGCCAGCAGTGAAGCAATAAGGGGCTATGGCTACACCTTC	CASSEAIRGYGYTF
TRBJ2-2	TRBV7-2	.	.	TGTGCCAGCAGCGGGGGCCTTGGGGAGCTGTTTTTT	CASSGGLGELFF
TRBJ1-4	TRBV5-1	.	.	TGCGCCAGCAGCTTACAGGCAACTAATGAAAAACTGTTTTTT	CASSLQATNEKLFF
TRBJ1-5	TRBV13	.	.	TGTGCCAGCAGCTTATGGGGGGATAGCAATCAGCCCCAGCATTTT	CASSLWGDSNQPQHF
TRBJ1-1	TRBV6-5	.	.	TGTGCCAGCAGTTACTCCCAGGGCGGGGGTACTGAAGCTTTCTTT	CASSYSQGGGTEAFF
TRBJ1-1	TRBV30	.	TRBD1	TGTGCCTGGAGTGGCAGGGGGCTAAGCCCAAGGGGGACTGAAGCTTTCTTT	CAWSGRGLSPRGTEAFF
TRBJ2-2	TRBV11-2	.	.	TGTGCCAGCAGCTTAGTAGGGGTGAACACCGGGGAGCTGTTTTTT	CASSLVGVNTGELFF
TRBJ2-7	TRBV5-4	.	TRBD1	TGTGCCAGCAGCTTGGGGGGCGGGACAGGACTTTACGAGCAGTACTTC	CASSLGGGTGLYEQYF
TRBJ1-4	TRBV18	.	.	TGTGCCAGCTCACTACAGGGTTCTAATGAAAAACTGTTTTTT	CASSLQGSNEKLFF
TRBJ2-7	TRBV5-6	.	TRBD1	TGTGCCAGCAGCTCCGGGACAGGGGCCTACGAGCAGTACTTC	CASSSGTGAYEQYF
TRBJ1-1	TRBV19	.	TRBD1	TGTGCCAGTAGGCATACAGGGGGCAGGAACACTGAAGCTTTCTTT	CASRHTGGRNTEAFF
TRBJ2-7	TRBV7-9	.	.	TGTGCCAGCAGCTTAAGTTTCGGTGGGTCGACTGATCGACTCGAGCAGTACTTC	CASSLSFGGSTDRLEQYF
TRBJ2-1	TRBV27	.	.	TGTGCCATCGGACGGGAGAGCTCCTACAATGAGCAGTTCTTC	CAIGRESSYNEQFF
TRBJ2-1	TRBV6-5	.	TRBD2	TGTGCCAGCACCCTAGGTAGCGGGGGATACAATGAGCAGTTCTTC	CASTLGSGGYNEQFF
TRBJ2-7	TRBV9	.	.	TGTGCCAGCAGCGTAGCCCCAGGCTATTACGAGCAGTACTTC	CASSVAPGYYEQYF
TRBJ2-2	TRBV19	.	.	TGTGCCAGTAGTATGTCCCGTCGGGTCACCGGGGAGCTGTTTTTT	CASSMSRRVTGELFF
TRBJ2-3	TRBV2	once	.	TGTGCCAGCAGAAGTGACCCCGCGGCAGCGCAGTATTTT	CASRSDPAAAQYF
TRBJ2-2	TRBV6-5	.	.	TGTGCCAGCAGTTACTCACAACAGGGAGGGGAGCTGTTTTTT	CASSYSQQGGELFF
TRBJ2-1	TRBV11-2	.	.	TGTGCCAGCAGCCCGGTAACCTACAATGAGCAGTTCTTC	CASSPVTYNEQFF
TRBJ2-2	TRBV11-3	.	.	TGTGCCAGCAGCTTAATAGGGGTTAAAGCCGGGGAGCTGTTTTTT	CASSLIGVKAGELFF
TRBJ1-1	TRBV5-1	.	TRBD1	TGCGCCAGCAGCCTGGGACAGCTCACTGAAGCTTTCTTT	CASSLGQLTEAFF
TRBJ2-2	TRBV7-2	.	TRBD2	TGTGCCAGCACCTTCCCGGCAGGGAGGGACACCGGGGAGCTGTTTTTT	CASTFPAGRDTGELFF
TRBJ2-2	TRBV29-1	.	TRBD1	TGCAGCGTTGACGGACAGGGGGCCGGGGAGCTGTTTTTT	CSVDGQGAGELFF
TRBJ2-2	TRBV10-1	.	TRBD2	TGCGCCAGCAGTTATCCGGGACTAGCGGCCCCGAGAGGGAACACCGGGGAGCTGTTTTTT	CASSYPGLAAPRGNTGELFF
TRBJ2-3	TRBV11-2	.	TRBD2	TGTGCCAGCAGCCTGCGGGGGGGGAGCGGCACAGATACGCAGTATTTT	CASSLRGGSGTDTQYF
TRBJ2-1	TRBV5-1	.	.	TGCGCCAGCAGCTTGGGAGGGCTACCTAACAATGAGCAGTTCTTC	CASSLGGLPNNEQFF